This TCR beta chain stems from a study of shared clonotypes between healthy human individuals. Study conclusions and caveats: Generation probability values for non-shared clonotypes were lower than those for clonotypes shared by all four donors.

CDR3 length equals 14 residues. Germline lookup yields CDR1 SGHNT and CDR2 YYREEE (reference sequence). V trimming: 4 bases; J trimming: 6 bases; junction bases outside the gene matches: 3. An even split of each subset's genomic DNA across several immunoSEQ plates was performed. Assay used: immunoSEQ multiplex PCR; TCRdb lists only in-frame clones, some missing. The sample consists of 2 million to 2.5 million clones, approximately 95% of them appearing once. With regard to this clone: Its antigen is unknown.

Naive CD8 populations comprised CD45RO-negative cells positively selected for CCR7, excluding terminally differentiated effector memory CD45RA+ cells. This clonotype was obtained from a man younger than 35 in good health. Sequencing was done on a sample of naive CD8+ T cells sorted from blood. The chain joins TRBV5-4 to TRBJ2-1, with 11 bases matching TRBD1. The CDR3 spells CASSPGTGGNEQFF. CDR3 sequence (DNA): TGTGCCAGCAGCCCCGGGACAGGGGGCAATGAGCAGTTCTTC.